These T cell receptor beta chains were read from a single sample in a study of control samples from healthy donors and cancer patients. The protocol was immunoSEQ multiplex PCR, while the TCRdb copy is restricted to in-frame clones and leaves out a portion. The table has about 98,000 clones, roughly four fifths seen once. The sequenced material came from blood. The receptors shown here come from a man in his 60s in good health. CDR3s include the opening cysteine and the closing phenylalanine or tryptophan.

CDR3	V	J
CASYSSRGRGSYEQYF	TRBV6-6	TRBJ2-7
CASSPAQMNSPLHF	TRBV18	TRBJ1-6
CSGRGPEAYNEQFF	TRBV29-1	TRBJ2-1
CASSLGPGEGGAGELFF	TRBV7-6	TRBJ2-2
CASSPFGTGGTGELFF	TRBV2	TRBJ2-2
CASSPTGYEQYF	TRBV14	TRBJ2-7
CASSSQGSYEQYF	TRBV27	TRBJ2-7
CASSLWDRGEKLFF	TRBV7-9	TRBJ1-4
CASSLANSLYGYTF	TRBV28	TRBJ1-2
CASSLGWASGHNEQFF	TRBV11-3	TRBJ2-1
CASSLLSPSTDTQYF	TRBV27	TRBJ2-3